This TCR beta chain was sequenced for a study of technical replicates of blood from several donors (dated by TCRdb to about 2017). Library creation used the immunoSEQ multiplex PCR assay. The source is immuneACCESS, and TCRdb retained only in-frame sequences with V and J called. Part of the clones is not carried over; for the studies checked, unresolved V genes explain less than half of this, and the remainder is unexplained. A total of about 16,000 clones appear in this sample, about 87% of them only once. Approximately 13% of the sample is held by the ten biggest clonotypes. Remarks on this clone: Its antigen is unknown. No base quality values were provided; no much bigger clone lies one nucleotide off.

Deletion took 4 bases off V and 2 bases off J, with a span of 15 bases between the germline ends. CDR1 and CDR2 are drawn from the germline V gene: SGHRS, YFSETQ. CDR3 length: 15 amino acids, cysteine to phenylalanine. Only the CDR3 part of the read is kept: 45 bases, read in frame from the first base. The sequenced material came from PBMCs. This receptor was identified in a human donor in good health. The rearrangement combines TRBV5-1 with TRBJ2-5, and TRBD1 may be the D gene, going by 6 matching bases. The nucleotides are TGCGCCAGCAGCCCGGGGACAACCGAGCAAGAGACCCAGTACTTC. This is translated as CASSPGTTEQETQYF.